This TCR beta chain stems from a study of regulatory T cells in long-lasting Graves disease. Both iRepertoire HTBI primers and Arm-PCR of CDR3 regions were used to build the TCR beta libraries. Via MiXCR, TCRdb re-called the multiplex PCR reads, giving one row per CDR3 protein. Among 360,000 or so distinct CDR3 sequences listed, about 23% were seen once. At least ten counts were recorded for this clonotype. The antigen remains undetermined. Time point here: persistent/refractory GD, antithyroid drugs over 5 years with positive TRAb. The TCR library was made from RNA extracted from PBMCs. Study-wide results and limits: Since the sample size was small, accuracy may have been reduced.

The sequence was collected from a woman between 40 and 55 years old with Graves disease. The starting material was peripheral blood mononuclear cells (PBMCs), obtained when the disease was refractory, from a patient treated with antithyroid drugs.

In DNA form, the CDR3 reads TGTGCTAGTGGGTACACCGGGACCTCTCGCACTGAAGCTTTCTTT. Amino acid sequence: CASGYTGTSRTEAFF. The rearrangement uses TRBV12-5 and TRBJ1-1; tentatively, D is TRBD1 (5 bases). This CDR3 is 15 amino acids long. V shed 6 bases and J shed 4 bases, with 18 bases lying between them. Germline assignment: CDR1 LGHNT and CDR2 FRNRAP.